One and the same sample provided the 6 T cell receptor beta chains below, sequenced in a study of shared clonotypes between healthy human individuals. Profiling relied on immunoSEQ multiplex PCR, and the TCRdb table lists in-frame clones only, not all of them. The table lists 100,000 or so clones, over 65% of them singletons, with about 22% in the top ten. The material sequenced was memory CD8+ T cells sorted from blood. Specified subset: CD45RO+ cells pooled with CCR7-negative TemRA cells. The receptor source for this set is a young woman in good health.

The chain employs TRBV7-9 and TRBJ2-1, with D possibly TRBD2 on 6 matching bases. Germline V gives CDR1 SEHNR, CDR2 FQNEAQ (reference sequence). This CDR3 region has 13 residues. V was shortened by 5 bases and J by 9 bases, with 14 bases between the two germline ends. CDR3 amino acids: CASSAPSGREQFF. The CDR3 DNA follows: TGTGCCAGCAGCGCCCCGAGCGGGCGTGAGCAGTTCTTC.

This clone was detected only a few times. The chain is built from TRBV28 and TRBJ1-1; 7 bases align to TRBD1. In germline, CDR1 is MDHEN, CDR2 SYDVKM. The CDR3 consists of 14 residues. V was clipped by 6 bases and J by 3 bases; unmatched bases: 7. CDR3 bases: TGTGCCAGCAGACCAGGGGGGTGGGACACTGAAGCTTTCTTT. This gives the protein CASRPGGWDTEAFF.

The chain couples TRBV5-1 to TRBJ2-1; weak D call: TRBD2 (5 bases). The CDR3 spans 15 residues. Germline CDR1 reads SGHRS; CDR2 reads YFSETQ. Trimming cost V 2 bases and J 0 bases, with 9 bases left between them. CDR3 residues: CASSFSVSSYNEQFF. CDR3 nucleotides: TGCGCCAGCAGCTTTAGCGTTAGCTCCTACAATGAGCAGTTCTTC.

This clone turned up a few times. The chain recombines TRBV6-4 with TRBJ2-1, with TRBD2 matching 9 bases. CDR1 and CDR2 from the germline V gene are MRHNA and SNTAGT. V was clipped by 7 bases and J by 9 bases; unmatched bases: 16. The CDR3 extends over 16 amino acids. The CDR3 sequence is CASTPEAGSGRGEQFF. The CDR3 region has the DNA TGTGCCAGCACCCCGGAGGCGGGTAGCGGGAGAGGTGAGCAGTTCTTC.

The CDR3 loop is CASTPGDFSTDTQYF. CDR3 coding DNA: TGTGCCAGCACGCCCGGGGACTTTAGCACAGATACGCAGTATTTT. The gene calls are TRBV28 and TRBJ2-3; possibly TRBD2 for D (6 bases). With 7 bases removed from V and 0 bases from J, the gap between germline ends came to 14 bases. CDR1 and CDR2 from the germline V gene are MDHEN and SYDVKM. The length of the CDR3 is 15 residues.

The genes are TRBV7-9 and TRBJ1-1; D is uncertain. The CDR3 contains 13 residues. Germline CDR1 is SEHNR and CDR2 is FQNEAQ (reference sequence). With 5 bases removed from V and 11 bases from J, the gap between germline ends came to 18 bases. In DNA, the CDR3 is TGTGCCAGCAGCCCTACGTTAGAGGCTGGGGCTTTCTTT. This gives the protein CASSPTLEAGAFF.